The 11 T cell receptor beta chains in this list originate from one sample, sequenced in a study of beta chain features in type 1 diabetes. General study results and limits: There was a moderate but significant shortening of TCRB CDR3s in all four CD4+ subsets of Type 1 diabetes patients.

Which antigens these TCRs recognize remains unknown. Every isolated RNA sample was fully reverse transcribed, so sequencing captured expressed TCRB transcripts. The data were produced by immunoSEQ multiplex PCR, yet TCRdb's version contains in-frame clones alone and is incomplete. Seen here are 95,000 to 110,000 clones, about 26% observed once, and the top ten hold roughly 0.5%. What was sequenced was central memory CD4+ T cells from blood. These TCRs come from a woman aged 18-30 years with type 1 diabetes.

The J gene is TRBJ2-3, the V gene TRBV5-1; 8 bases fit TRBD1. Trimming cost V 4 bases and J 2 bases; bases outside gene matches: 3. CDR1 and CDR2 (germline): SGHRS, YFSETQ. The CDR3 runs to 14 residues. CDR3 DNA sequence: TGCGCCAGCAGCCGGGACAGGATCACAGATACGCAGTATTTT. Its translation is CASSRDRITDTQYF.

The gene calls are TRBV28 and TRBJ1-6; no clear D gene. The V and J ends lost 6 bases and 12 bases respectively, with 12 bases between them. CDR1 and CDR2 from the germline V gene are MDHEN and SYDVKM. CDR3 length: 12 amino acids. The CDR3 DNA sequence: TGTGCCAGCAGGACCTCGGGGAGACCCCTCCACTTT. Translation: CASRTSGRPLHF.

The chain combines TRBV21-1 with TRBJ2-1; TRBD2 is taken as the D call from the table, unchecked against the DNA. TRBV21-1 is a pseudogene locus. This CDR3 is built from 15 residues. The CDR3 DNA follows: TGTGCCAGCAGCGTTAGCGGGTATCCTAGGAATGAGCAGTTCTTC. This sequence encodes CASSVSGYPRNEQFF.

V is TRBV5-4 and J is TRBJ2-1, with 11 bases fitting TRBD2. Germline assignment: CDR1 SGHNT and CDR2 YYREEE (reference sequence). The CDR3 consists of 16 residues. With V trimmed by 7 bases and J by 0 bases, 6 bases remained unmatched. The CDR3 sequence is CASSGLAASSYNEQFF. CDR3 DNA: TGTGCCAGCTCGGGACTAGCGGCCAGCTCCTACAATGAGCAGTTCTTC.

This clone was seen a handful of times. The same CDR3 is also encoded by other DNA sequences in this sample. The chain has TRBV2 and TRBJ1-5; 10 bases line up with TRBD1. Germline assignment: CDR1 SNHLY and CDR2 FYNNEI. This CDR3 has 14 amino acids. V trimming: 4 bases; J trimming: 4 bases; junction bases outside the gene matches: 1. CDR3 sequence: CASSGTGGNQPQHF. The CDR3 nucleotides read TGTGCCAGCAGTGGGACAGGGGGGAATCAGCCCCAGCATTTT.

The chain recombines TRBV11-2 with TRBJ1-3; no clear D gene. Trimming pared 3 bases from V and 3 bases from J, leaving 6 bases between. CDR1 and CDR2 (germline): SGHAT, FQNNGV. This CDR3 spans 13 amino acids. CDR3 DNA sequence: TGTGCCAGCAGCTTTGCGCTTGGAAACACCATATATTTT. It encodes CASSFALGNTIYF.

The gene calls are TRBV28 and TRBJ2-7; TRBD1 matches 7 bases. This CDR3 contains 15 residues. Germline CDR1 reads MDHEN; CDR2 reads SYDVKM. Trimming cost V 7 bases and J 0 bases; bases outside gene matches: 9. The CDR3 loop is CASISAGGNSYEQYF. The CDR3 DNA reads TGTGCCAGCATCTCCGCAGGGGGTAACTCCTACGAGCAGTACTTC.

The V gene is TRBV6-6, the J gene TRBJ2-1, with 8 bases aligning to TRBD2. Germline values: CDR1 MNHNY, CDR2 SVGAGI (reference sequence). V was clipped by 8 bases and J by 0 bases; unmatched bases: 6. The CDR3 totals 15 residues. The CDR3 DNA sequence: TGTGCCAGCTACGGAAGCGGGAGCTCCTACAATGAGCAGTTCTTC. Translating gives CASYGSGSSYNEQFF.

The CDR3 here is CASSPLRDSTGWDEQFF. DNA for the CDR3: TGTGCCAGCAGCCCCCTAAGGGACTCGACTGGTTGGGATGAGCAGTTCTTC. The chain combines TRBV9 with TRBJ2-1; weak D call: TRBD2 (6 bases). This CDR3 comprises 17 residues. Germline V gives CDR1 SGDLS, CDR2 YYNGEE. The V end was cut by 4 bases, the J end by 8 bases, with 25 bases between.

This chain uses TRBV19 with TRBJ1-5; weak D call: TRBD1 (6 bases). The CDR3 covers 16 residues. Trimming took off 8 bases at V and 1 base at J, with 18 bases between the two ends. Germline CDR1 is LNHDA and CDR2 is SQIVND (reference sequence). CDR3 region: CASSHQGIRSNQPQHF. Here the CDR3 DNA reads TGTGCCAGTTCCCATCAGGGGATTCGAAGCAATCAGCCCCAGCATTTT. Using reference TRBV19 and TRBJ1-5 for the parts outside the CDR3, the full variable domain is DGGITQSPKYLFRKEGQNVTLSCEQNLNHDAMYWYRQDPGQGLRLIYYSQIVNDFQKGDIAEGYSVSREKKESFPLTVTSAQKNPTAFYLCASSHQGIRSNQPQHFGDGTRLSIL.

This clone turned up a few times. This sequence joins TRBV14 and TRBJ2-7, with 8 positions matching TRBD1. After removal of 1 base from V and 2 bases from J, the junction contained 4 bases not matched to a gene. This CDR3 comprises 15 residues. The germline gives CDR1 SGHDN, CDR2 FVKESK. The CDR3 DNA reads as TGTGCCAGCAGCCAAGTGGACAGGGCCCCCTACGAGCAGTACTTC. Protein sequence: CASSQVDRAPYEQYF.